A single sample gave rise to the 30 T cell receptor beta chains below, sequenced in a study of blood T cell repertoires in COVID-19 (TCRdb year 2020). Library method: the immunoSEQ multiplex PCR assay. As stored in TCRdb, this immuneACCESS dataset retains in-frame rearrangements with V and J assigned. A fraction of the clones does not appear; measured against another copy, unresolved V genes explain less than half of the discrepancy, and the remainder lacks a known reason. The table for this sample lists approximately 400,000 clones; around 88% of them were counted only once. Clones ranked in the top ten supply roughly an eighth of the sample. The sequenced material came from peripheral blood. These receptors all come from a woman aged 45-59 years with COVID-19, enrolled during active disease.

The rearrangement links TRBV5-1 to TRBJ2-7; 7 positions agree with TRBD1. V lost 0 bases to trimming and J lost 4 bases; unmatched junction nucleotides: 7. The CDR3 runs to 15 residues. The germline V gene encodes CDR1 SGHRS and CDR2 YFSETQ. The CDR3 region has the DNA TGCGCCAGCAGCTTGGTTACAGGGGTAGGATACGAGCAGTACTTC. As protein: CASSLVTGVGYEQYF.

This chain joins TRBV4-2 and TRBJ1-1; TRBD1 agrees at 9 bases. The CDR3 has 13 residues. Trimming took 4 bases from V and 5 from J; bases not matched to a gene: 2. The germline V gene encodes CDR1 LGHNA and CDR2 YNFKEQ. The CDR3 DNA reads as TGTGCCAGCAGCCGACAGGGGGAAACTGAAGCTTTCTTT. Amino acids: CASSRQGETEAFF.

The chain uses TRBV6-5 and TRBJ1-2; TRBD1 matches 7 bases. V was pared by 6 bases and J by 6 bases, with 13 bases of the junction left unmatched. CDR1 is MNHEY, CDR2 SVGAGI, per germline. The CDR3 loop spans 15 amino acids. CDR3 sequence (DNA): TGTGCCAGCAGCCGCTCACTCAGACAGGGCCATGGCTACACCTTC. This translates into CASSRSLRQGHGYTF.

In the case of this clone: This may be a read error, as it is one base from a much larger clone. Other DNA variants within this sample encode the same CDR3. The chain joins TRBV9 to TRBJ2-3; D gene uncertain. The CDR3 consists of 12 residues. The germline CDR1 and CDR2 sequences are SGDLS and YYNGEE. V lost 1 base and J lost 6, with 6 bases in between. The CDR3 region has the DNA TGTGCCAGCAGCGTAAACTCGGATACGCAGTATTTT. This encodes CASSVNSDTQYF.

The V and J genes are TRBV5-1 and TRBJ1-2; 7 nucleotides agree with TRBD1. V shed 2 bases and J 4 bases; nucleotides not matched to a gene: 14. The CDR3 totals 17 residues. CDR1 and CDR2 (germline): SGHRS, YFSETQ. The CDR3 DNA follows: TGCGCCAGCAGCTTACCGGACAGGAATCCGGCTCGCTATGGCTACACCTTC. Amino acids: CASSLPDRNPARYGYTF.

The J gene is TRBJ1-4, the V gene TRBV7-9, with 9 nucleotides matching TRBD1. Germline V gene lookup returns CDR1 SEHNR and CDR2 FQNEAQ (reference sequence). This CDR3 region has 15 residues. V trimming: 1 base; J trimming: 3 bases; junction bases outside the gene matches: 0. The CDR3 region is CASSLGDRANEKLFF. The DNA of the CDR3 is TGTGCCAGCAGCTTAGGGGACAGGGCTAATGAAAAACTGTTTTTT. Supplemented by reference TRBV7-9 and TRBJ1-4, the full variable domain reads DTGVSQNPRHKITKRGQNVTFRCDPISEHNRLYWYRQTLGQGPEFLTYFQNEAQLEKSRLLSDRFSAERPKGSFSTLEIQRTEQGDSAMYLCASSLGDRANEKLFFGSGTQLSVL.

The rearrangement links TRBV21-1 to TRBJ2-5; the tabulated D call, TRBD2, remains unverified against the DNA. TRBV21-1 corresponds to a pseudogene. This CDR3 has 11 amino acids. The CDR3 nucleotides read TGTGCCAATAGCTCTCGGGAGACCCAGTACTTC. This codes for CANSSRETQYF.

This CDR3 reads CASSRENINTQYF. The CDR3 coding sequence is TGTGCCAGCAGCAGAGAAAATATAAATACGCAGTATTTT. The J gene is TRBJ2-3, the V gene TRBV7-2; D not resolved. Germline V gene lookup returns CDR1 SGHTA and CDR2 FQGNSA. The V gene lost 5 bases and the J gene lost 7 bases, with 13 bases spanning the gap. The CDR3 contains 13 residues.

V and J are TRBV29-1 and TRBJ1-3, with D tentatively TRBD1 (5 bases). The CDR3 loop spans 15 amino acids. CDR1 SQVTM and CDR2 ANQGSEA come from the germline V gene. Between the trimmed V and J ends, which lost 2 bases and 4 bases, there was a span of 15 bases. This CDR3 is CSVEMGGVQGNTIYF. For the CDR3, the DNA is TGCAGCGTTGAAATGGGGGGGGTACAGGGAAACACCATATATTTT. Variable domain in full (rest from reference TRBV29-1 and TRBJ1-3): SAVISQKPSRDICQRGTSLTIQCQVDSQVTMMFWYRQQPGQSLTLIATANQGSEATYESGFVIDKFPISRPNLTFSTLTVSNMSPEDSSIYLCSVEMGGVQGNTIYFGEGSWLTVV.

V usage is TRBV5-6 and J usage is TRBJ1-4, with 9 positions matching TRBD1. Germline V gives CDR1 SGHDT, CDR2 YYEEEE. CDR3 length: 15 residues. V shed 4 bases, J shed 3 bases, and the junction held 4 bases outside the gene matches. In DNA form, the CDR3 reads TGTGCCAGCAGCGGTGGGACAGGGCCTAATGAAAAACTGTTTTTT. It specifies CASSGGTGPNEKLFF.

The gene calls are TRBV2 and TRBJ2-1; D might be TRBD1 (6 bases). The V gene lost 6 bases and the J gene lost 0 bases, with 21 bases spanning the gap. This CDR3 has 18 residues. Germline CDR1 is SNHLY and CDR2 is FYNNEI. CDR3 sequence (DNA): TGTGCCAGCAGCGCCACGTGGGGGCAGCCTGACTCCTACAATGAGCAGTTCTTC. Amino acids: CASSATWGQPDSYNEQFF. The entire variable domain, with the rest obtained from reference TRBV2 and TRBJ2-1, is as follows: EPEVTQTPSHQVTQMGQEVILRCVPISNHLYFYWYRQILGQKVEFLVSFYNNEISEKSEIFDDQFSVERPDGSNFTLKIRSTKLEDSAMYFCASSATWGQPDSYNEQFFGPGTRLTVL.

The V call is TRBV5-4, the J call TRBJ2-2; the match to TRBD2 covers 11 bases. The CDR3 sequence is 16 residues long. Germline CDR1 SGHNT, CDR2 YYREEE (reference sequence). V lost 3 bases and J lost 1; bases outside the gene matches: 2. The CDR3 coding sequence is TGTGCCAGCAGCTCAGGGACTAGCGGGAACACCGGGGAGCTGTTTTTT. It yields the protein CASSSGTSGNTGELFF. Full variable domain (missing parts from reference TRBV5-4 and TRBJ2-2): ETGVTQSPTHLIKTRGQQVTLRCSSQSGHNTVSWYQQALGQGPQFIFQYYREEENGRGNFPPRFSGLQFPNYSSELNVNALELDDSALYLCASSSGTSGNTGELFFGEGSRLTVL.

This clone was detected only once. The chain is built from TRBV27 and TRBJ1-4, with 7 nucleotides matching TRBD1. CDR1 and CDR2 from the germline V gene are MNHEY and SMNVEV (reference sequence). This CDR3 contains 16 residues. V was pared by 5 bases and J by 8 bases, with 14 bases of the junction left unmatched. CDR3 region: CASSPRIGTVGEKLFF. CDR3 bases: TGTGCCAGCAGTCCCAGGATAGGGACAGTTGGCGAAAAACTGTTTTTT. Full variable domain (outside the CDR3, taken from reference TRBV27 and TRBJ1-4): EAQVTQNPRYLITVTGKKLTVTCSQNMNHEYMSWYRQDPGLGLRQIYYSMNVEVTDKGDVPEGYKVSRKEKRNFPLILESPSPNQTSLYFCASSPRIGTVGEKLFFGSGTQLSVL.

CDR3 coding DNA: TGTGCCAGCAACAGGGGGGAAGAAGAGACCCAGTACTTC. It yields the protein CASNRGEEETQYF. The V call is TRBV2, the J call TRBJ2-5, with 8 bases matching TRBD1. Germline V gene sequence: CDR1 SNHLY, CDR2 FYNNEI. With 7 bases clipped from V and 3 bases from J, the junction kept 4 bases outside the gene matches. CDR3 length: 13 residues.

The J gene is TRBJ1-5, the V gene TRBV5-1; 9 bases map to TRBD1. The CDR3 spans 18 residues. With V trimmed by 0 bases and J by 6 bases, 13 bases remained unmatched. The germline V gene has CDR1 SGHRS and CDR2 YFSETQ. DNA of the CDR3: TGCGCCAGCAGCTTGGGGACAGGGGCCATAGGTGAGAGTCAGCCCCAGCATTTT. Translation gives CASSLGTGAIGESQPQHF.

The chain combines TRBV4-1 with TRBJ1-1; 7 bases are a match to TRBD1. This CDR3 has 13 residues. CDR1 and CDR2 (germline): MGHRA, YSYEKL. The V and J ends lost 1 base and 10 bases, in that order; junction bases with no gene match: 6. For the CDR3, the DNA is TGCGCCAGCAGCCAAGCGGGGACAGCACGAGCTTTCTTT. It yields the protein CASSQAGTARAFF.

This chain links TRBV6-1 with TRBJ2-3, with D unresolved. V shed 3 bases and J shed 0 bases, with 10 bases lying between them. The CDR3 sequence is 15 residues long. Germline V gene sequence: CDR1 MNHNS, CDR2 SASEGT. The CDR3 nucleotides are TGTGCCAGCAGTGACGCAGGATCTAGCACAGATACGCAGTATTTT. Residues: CASSDAGSSTDTQYF.

The chain recombines TRBV4-1 with TRBJ2-7, with 9 bases fitting TRBD1. This CDR3 is 13 amino acids long. V was clipped by 5 bases and J by 2 bases; unmatched bases: 1. Per germline, CDR1 MGHRA and CDR2 YSYEKL. The CDR3 DNA sequence: TGCGCCAGCAGCGGGACAGGGACCTACGAGCAGTACTTC. The encoded protein is CASSGTGTYEQYF.

The rearrangement links TRBV12-3 or TRBV12-4 to TRBJ1-2, with 12 nucleotides matching TRBD1. V gave up 7 bases and J gave up 7 bases; unmatched junction bases: 4. There are 13 residues in the CDR3. CDR3 bases: TGTGCCAGCATTGGGACAGGGGGCGCTGGCTACACCTTC. It codes for CASIGTGGAGYTF.

J is TRBJ2-3 and V is TRBV28; 8 bases agree with TRBD1. This CDR3 contains 15 residues. The germline V gene has CDR1 MDHEN and CDR2 SYDVKM. V shed 3 bases, J shed 0 bases, and the junction held 2 bases outside the gene matches. The CDR3 DNA reads as TGTGCCAGCAGTTTCCAGGGGGCTAGCACAGATACGCAGTATTTT. Protein sequence: CASSFQGASTDTQYF.

This clone was recorded once. The chain recombines TRBV30 with TRBJ2-3; the D is unclear. Trimming cost V 2 bases and J 1 base, with 7 bases left between them. The length of the CDR3 is 13 residues. Germline V gene sequence: CDR1 GTSNPN, CDR2 SVGIG (reference sequence). As DNA, the CDR3 is TGTGCCTGGAGTCTACGGGGCACAGATACGCAGTATTTT. This encodes CAWSLRGTDTQYF.

This clone was recorded only once. V and J are TRBV19 and TRBJ2-7; TRBD2 is a possible D gene (5 bases). The germline V and J ends were trimmed by 3 bases and 0 bases, with 9 bases remaining between them. The germline gives CDR1 LNHDA, CDR2 SQIVND (reference sequence). The CDR3 is made up of 14 amino acids. DNA for the CDR3: TGTGCCAGTAGTATTGGGCGGGCCTCCTACGAGCAGTACTTC. Protein: CASSIGRASYEQYF. The full variable domain, with the rest looked up from reference TRBV19 and TRBJ2-7, is DGGITQSPKYLFRKEGQNVTLSCEQNLNHDAMYWYRQDPGQGLRLIYYSQIVNDFQKGDIAEGYSVSREKKESFPLTVTSAQKNPTAFYLCASSIGRASYEQYFGPGTRLTVT.

This chain joins TRBV4-2 and TRBJ2-1; possibly TRBD1 for D (7 bases). Germline values: CDR1 LGHNA, CDR2 YNFKEQ. This CDR3 is 16 amino acids long. V gave up 1 base and J gave up 9 bases, with 19 bases separating them. CDR3 protein: CASSQVARGVVGEQFF. CDR3 DNA sequence: TGTGCCAGCAGCCAAGTGGCCAGGGGGGTTGTCGGTGAGCAGTTCTTC.

The chain employs TRBV5-1 and TRBJ2-5; TRBD2 aligns across 11 bases. The CDR3 loop spans 15 amino acids. Per germline, CDR1 SGHRS and CDR2 YFSETQ. The J segment lost 2 bases and the V segment lost 8 bases, leaving 8 bases of the junction unmatched. CDR3 nucleotides: TGCGCCAGTAGGTCTAGCGGGGGGTCTCAAGAGACCCAGTACTTC. Its translation is CASRSSGGSQETQYF.

Note on this clone: One end of the junction varies from germline; a read error may be responsible. V and J are TRBV6-1 and TRBJ1-1, with D tentatively TRBD1 (5 bases). The CDR3 loop spans 14 amino acids. The germline V gene encodes CDR1 MNHNS and CDR2 SASEGT. DNA for the CDR3: TGTGCCAGTAGTGATACAGGTCTTTACACTGAAGCTTTCTTT. Protein: CASSDTGLYTEAFF.

The V gene is TRBV7-2, the J gene TRBJ2-1; 9 bases fit TRBD2. Germline V gene lookup returns CDR1 SGHTA and CDR2 FQGNSA. The CDR3 runs to 18 residues. V was clipped by 5 bases and J by 7 bases; unmatched bases: 18. The CDR3: CASSPYPLSGGYRNEQFF. DNA of the CDR3: TGTGCCAGCAGCCCTTATCCCCTAAGCGGGGGGTATCGGAATGAGCAGTTCTTC.

V and J are TRBV19 and TRBJ2-2; D uncertain. The CDR3 length is 15 residues. The V end lost 3 bases, the J end lost 5 bases, and 13 bases lay between the germline ends. Germline V gene lookup returns CDR1 LNHDA and CDR2 SQIVND (reference sequence). In DNA, the CDR3 is TGTGCCAGTAGTATGCGGAAGAGTGGAACCGGGGAGCTGTTTTTT. This encodes CASSMRKSGTGELFF. Supplemented by reference TRBV19 and TRBJ2-2, the full variable domain reads DGGITQSPKYLFRKEGQNVTLSCEQNLNHDAMYWYRQDPGQGLRLIYYSQIVNDFQKGDIAEGYSVSREKKESFPLTVTSAQKNPTAFYLCASSMRKSGTGELFFGEGSRLTVL.

In its sample, this clone was seen once. V and J are TRBV11-3 and TRBJ2-7; possibly TRBD1 for D (6 bases). The germline gives CDR1 SGHNT, CDR2 YENEEA. The V and J ends lost 2 bases and 4 bases respectively, with 12 bases between them. This CDR3 is built from 14 residues. CDR3 nucleotides: TGTGCCAGCAGCTTACATGGGGGCGAGTACGAGCAGTACTTC. This encodes CASSLHGGEYEQYF.

V gene TRBV5-1 combines with J gene TRBJ2-7; perhaps TRBD1 as D (6 bases). The ends were cut back, 0 bases at V and 2 bases at J, with 6 bases in the middle. Germline CDR1 is SGHRS and CDR2 is YFSETQ. This CDR3 spans 13 amino acids. CDR3 in DNA: TGCGCCAGCAGCTTGGACAGGGCCTACGAGCAGTACTTC. This sequence encodes CASSLDRAYEQYF.

The rearrangement uses TRBV5-1 and TRBJ1-2; D may be TRBD1 (5 bases). The length of the CDR3 is 16 residues. CDR1 SGHRS and CDR2 YFSETQ come from the germline V gene. Trimming shortened V by 0 bases and J by 4 bases, and 16 bases separated the two germline ends. Here the CDR3 DNA reads TGCGCCAGCAGCTTGGGGGGCGGCGGTCGCACCTATGGCTACACCTTC. This encodes CASSLGGGGRTYGYTF.